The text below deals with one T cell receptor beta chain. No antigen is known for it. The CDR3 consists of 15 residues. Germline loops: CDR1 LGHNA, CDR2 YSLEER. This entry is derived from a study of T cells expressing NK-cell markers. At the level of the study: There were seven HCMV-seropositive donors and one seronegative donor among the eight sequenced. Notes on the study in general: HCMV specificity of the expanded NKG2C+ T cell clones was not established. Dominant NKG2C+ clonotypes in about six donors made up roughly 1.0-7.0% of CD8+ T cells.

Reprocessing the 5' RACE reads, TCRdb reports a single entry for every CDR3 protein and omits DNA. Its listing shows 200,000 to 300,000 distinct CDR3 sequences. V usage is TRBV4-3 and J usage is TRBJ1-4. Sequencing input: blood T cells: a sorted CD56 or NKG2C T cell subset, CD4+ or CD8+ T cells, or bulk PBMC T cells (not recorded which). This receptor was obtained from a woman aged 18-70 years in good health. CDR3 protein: CASSQDQGPTPKLFF.